One and the same sample provided the 11 T cell receptor beta chains below, sequenced in a study of blood T cell repertoires in COVID-19. Profiling relied on immunoSEQ multiplex PCR, and the TCRdb table lists in-frame clones only, not all of them. Of under 300,000 clones detected, 70% to 85% appear once; the ten largest clones hold 3% to 4%. The sample was peripheral blood. These receptor sequences come from a woman between 35 and 50 years old with active or convalescent COVID-19.

This clone has just a few counts. The chain couples TRBV7-2 to TRBJ2-3; no clear D gene. Trimming left V 1 base short and J 4 bases short, with 6 bases between. The CDR3 sequence is 13 residues long. Germline assignment: CDR1 SGHTA and CDR2 FQGNSA. The CDR3 sequence: CASSLVAADTQYF. In DNA form, the CDR3 reads TGTGCCAGCAGCTTAGTGGCAGCAGATACGCAGTATTTT.

This chain joins TRBV4-1 and TRBJ2-1, with 7 bases aligning to TRBD2. The CDR3 sequence is 17 residues long. Germline loops: CDR1 MGHRA, CDR2 YSYEKL. V dropped 0 bases and J dropped 4; count of bases not matched to a gene: 9. DNA of the CDR3: TGCGCCAGCAGCCAAGATCGAAGCGGGACGATATACAATGAGCAGTTCTTC. Translated: CASSQDRSGTIYNEQFF.

On this clone itself: The same CDR3 arises from other DNA sequences in this sample as well. The gene calls are TRBV29-1 and TRBJ2-3; 10 positions match TRBD1. The CDR3 sequence is 13 residues long. Germline lookup yields CDR1 SQVTM and CDR2 ANQGSEA. Trimming at V came to 6 bases and at J to 0 bases, leaving 0 bases not matched to a gene. Written as DNA, the CDR3 is TGCAGCGTGGGACAGGGGAGCACAGATACGCAGTATTTT. Translated, it gives CSVGQGSTDTQYF.

The V and J genes are TRBV6-6 and TRBJ1-5; no definite D call. The germline CDR1 and CDR2 sequences are MNHNY and SVGAGI (reference sequence). V lost 0 bases to trimming and J lost 3 bases, with 12 bases between them. The CDR3 is 16 residues long. CDR3 sequence: CASSYSAGRDNQPQHF. In nucleotides, the CDR3 is TGTGCCAGCAGTTACTCTGCGGGAAGGGACAATCAGCCCCAGCATTTT.

This rearrangement joins TRBV29-1 to TRBJ2-5, with a weak D call TRBD2 (5 bases). Trimming cost V 4 bases and J 5 bases, with 17 bases left between them. The germline V gene has CDR1 SQVTM and CDR2 ANQGSEA. The CDR3 runs to 14 residues. The CDR3 DNA is TGCAGCGTTGCGGCGGGCGGTCTTAGGGAGACCCAGTACTTC. Its translation: CSVAAGGLRETQYF.

The chain carries TRBV5-6 and TRBJ2-7; D remains unclear. V gave up 0 bases and J gave up 5 bases, with 9 bases separating them. This CDR3 contains 13 residues. CDR1 and CDR2 (germline): SGHDT, YYEEEE. The CDR3 nucleotides are TGTGCCAGCAGCTTGGTTAAGACTGACGAGCAGTACTTC. Translating gives CASSLVKTDEQYF.

V is TRBV6-5 and J is TRBJ2-1; the D gene is possibly TRBD2 (5 bases). This CDR3 has 14 residues. Germline V gene data show CDR1 as MNHEY and CDR2 as SVGAGI. V was pared by 6 bases and J by 2 bases, with 11 bases between. The CDR3 protein is CASRSGKTYNEQFF. The DNA for the CDR3 is TGTGCCAGCAGGTCGGGGAAGACCTACAATGAGCAGTTCTTC.

The chain carries TRBV30 and TRBJ1-5, with no clear D. Germline CDR1 is GTSNPN and CDR2 is SVGIG (reference sequence). V dropped 1 base and J dropped 1 base, with 5 bases sitting between them. The CDR3 covers 13 residues. In DNA, the CDR3 is TGTGCCTGGAGTGAATCAAGCAATCAGCCCCAGCATTTT. Translated, it gives CAWSESSNQPQHF.

V is TRBV28 and J is TRBJ1-2; tentatively, D is TRBD1 (6 bases). The CDR3 is made up of 14 amino acids. V dropped 8 bases and J dropped 4 bases, with 17 bases sitting between them. The germline V gene encodes CDR1 MDHEN and CDR2 SYDVKM. In DNA, the CDR3 is TGTGCCAGCGACTGGGGGTCAGGGGCCTATGGCTACACCTTC. It codes for CASDWGSGAYGYTF.

The chain links TRBV7-3 to TRBJ2-1; 9 bases line up with TRBD1. Looked up from germline, CDR1 is SGHTA and CDR2 is FQGTGA. This CDR3 contains 15 residues. With 7 bases clipped from V and 5 bases from J, the junction kept 9 bases outside the gene matches. The CDR3 DNA reads as TGTGCCAGCAATATCGGGACAGGGTTTAACAATGAGCAGTTCTTC. Translated, it gives CASNIGTGFNNEQFF.

The table lists this clone with a count of one. V and J are TRBV28 and TRBJ1-5; D gene ambiguous. Trimming cost V 7 bases and J 0 bases, with 16 bases left between them. The CDR3 totals 16 residues. The germline V gene encodes CDR1 MDHEN and CDR2 SYDVKM. CDR3 nucleotide sequence: TGTGCCAGCACCTCTACCCCCTCGTATAGCAATCAGCCCCAGCATTTT. Translation gives CASTSTPSYSNQPQHF.